A single sample gave rise to the 29 T cell receptor beta chains below, sequenced in a study of blood T cell repertoires in COVID-19. The repertoire was sequenced with immunoSEQ multiplex PCR; TCRdb's copy has only in-frame clones and lacks some. This table has around 70,000 clones, about 86% appearing once. Source material: peripheral blood. All receptors derive from a human donor in a cohort sampled during active COVID-19.

V usage is TRBV27 and J usage is TRBJ2-7; 8 positions match TRBD1. The CDR3 has 15 residues. J gave up 6 bases and V 7 bases, and 14 bases lay outside the gene matches. Germline V lookup: CDR1 MNHEY, CDR2 SMNVEV (reference sequence). The CDR3, as DNA: TGTGCCAGCACCACCTCGGGACAGGCCGTCGGCGAGCAGTACTTC. Protein sequence: CASTTSGQAVGEQYF.

The chain recombines TRBV6-5 with TRBJ2-5; D gene uncertain. The CDR3 length is 13 residues. The V gene's germline CDR1 is MNHEY and CDR2 SVGAGI. The V end lost 5 bases, the J end lost 1 base, and 8 bases lay between the germline ends. CDR3 bases: TGTGCCAGCAGTCCGCACGGCCAAGAGACCCAGTACTTC. Protein product: CASSPHGQETQYF.

V gene TRBV7-2 combines with J gene TRBJ2-3, with 10 bases aligning to TRBD2. Germline loops: CDR1 SGHTA, CDR2 FQGNSA. Unmatched junction bases numbered 8, after V lost 1 base and J lost 7 bases. The length of the CDR3 is 16 residues. CDR3 sequence: CASSLGTSGAGNTQYF. CDR3 in DNA: TGTGCCAGCAGCTTAGGGACTAGCGGTGCCGGCAATACGCAGTATTTT.

The rearrangement uses TRBV11-2 and TRBJ2-3, with a possible D match to TRBD2 (5 bases). Trimming took off 5 bases at V and 3 bases at J, with 15 bases between the two ends. In germline, CDR1 is SGHAT, CDR2 FQNNGV. The CDR3 has 15 residues. The CDR3 DNA follows: TGTGCCAGCAGCCCACCCGGTCGGGAAACAGATACGCAGTATTTT. Protein sequence: CASSPPGRETDTQYF.

This chain uses TRBV5-1 with TRBJ1-1; 8 bases line up with TRBD1. CDR1 and CDR2 (germline): SGHRS, YFSETQ. The CDR3 sequence is 16 residues long. The junction had 8 bases not matched to a gene; V was cut back by 4 bases and J by 0 bases. The CDR3 DNA sequence: TGCGCCAGCAGCCATGGGGACAGGTTAATGAACACTGAAGCTTTCTTT. Protein sequence: CASSHGDRLMNTEAFF.

Only a few counts were recorded for this clone. The chain uses TRBV4-1 and TRBJ1-2, with no clear D. Germline V CDR1 and CDR2: MGHRA, YSYEKL. This CDR3 spans 14 amino acids. The V gene lost 0 bases and the J gene lost 8 bases, with 13 bases spanning the gap. CDR3 sequence (DNA): TGCGCCAGCAGCCAAGATGGGGTAACTAGAGGCTACACCTTC. Its translation is CASSQDGVTRGYTF.

The rearrangement links TRBV6-2 or TRBV6-3 to TRBJ2-1, with D possibly TRBD1 on 6 matching bases. From germline, CDR1 is MNHEY and CDR2 SVGEGT. Trimming took off 2 bases at V and 4 bases at J, with 24 bases between the two ends. This CDR3 has 19 residues. The CDR3 reads CASSYHPEINRDLYNEQFF. The DNA for the CDR3 is TGTGCCAGCAGTTACCACCCCGAAATCAACAGGGACCTATACAATGAGCAGTTCTTC.

The rearrangement links TRBV3-1 (or the pseudogene TRBV3-2) to TRBJ1-1, with 7 bases identical to TRBD1. Trimming cost V 0 bases and J 7 bases; bases outside gene matches: 5. CDR1 and CDR2 from the germline V gene are LGHDT and YNNKEL (reference sequence). This CDR3 comprises 14 residues. The CDR3 DNA follows: TGTGCCAGCAGCCAAGAGGGCAGGGGGGATGAAGCTTTCTTT. This gives the protein CASSQEGRGDEAFF.

The rearrangement links TRBV7-9 to TRBJ2-1; 10 bases map to TRBD2. CDR3 length: 15 residues. The germline gives CDR1 SEHNR, CDR2 FQNEAQ (reference sequence). V was pared by 5 bases and J by 4 bases, with 5 bases of the junction left unmatched. CDR3 in amino acids: CASSLLAGEYNEQFF. CDR3 bases: TGTGCCAGCAGCCTTCTAGCGGGGGAATACAATGAGCAGTTCTTC.

This clone was counted once. The chain couples TRBV13 to TRBJ1-1, with D uncertain. Trimming pared 2 bases from V and 2 bases from J, leaving 6 bases between. The length of the CDR3 is 13 residues. CDR1 is PRHDT, CDR2 FYEKMQ, per germline (reference sequence). CDR3 sequence: CASSLQANTEAFF. The CDR3 coding sequence is TGTGCCAGCAGCTTACAGGCTAACACTGAAGCTTTCTTT.

This clone was seen a single time. The genes are TRBV5-1 and TRBJ2-5; D may be TRBD1 (6 bases). CDR1 SGHRS and CDR2 YFSETQ come from the germline V gene. The CDR3 runs 15 residues. Trimming removed 2 bases from V and 5 bases from J, with 16 bases in between. The CDR3 reads CASSLTAGVGETQYF. The DNA of the CDR3 is TGCGCCAGCAGCTTAACGGCAGGGGTGGGGGAGACCCAGTACTTC.

This chain connects TRBV7-8 to TRBJ2-7, with D maybe TRBD1 (6 bases). The CDR3 totals 15 residues. Trimming removed 6 bases at V and 0 bases at J, with 15 bases between. The germline gives CDR1 SGHVS, CDR2 FQNEAQ. The CDR3, as DNA: TGTGCCAGCAGATTTCGCCGGGACATCTCCTACGAGCAGTACTTC. Amino acids: CASRFRRDISYEQYF.

This chain uses TRBV10-3 with TRBJ1-1; possibly TRBD1 for D (6 bases). Trimming took 6 bases from V and 4 from J, leaving 9 bases between them. This CDR3 contains 12 residues. CDR1 is ENHRY, CDR2 SYGVKD, per germline. The DNA for the CDR3 is TGTGCCATCAGGGACAGTGCCACTGAAGCTTTCTTT. It translates to CAIRDSATEAFF.

The rearrangement uses TRBV29-1 and TRBJ1-2, with a tentative D call TRBD1 (6 bases). Deletions cut 5 bases from V and 3 bases from J, with 13 bases between. CDR1 is SQVTM, CDR2 ANQGSEA, per germline. This CDR3 is built from 13 residues. Here the CDR3 DNA reads TGCAGCGTTACGACAGGAATCGACTATGGCTACACCTTC. Translating gives CSVTTGIDYGYTF. The full variable domain, with the rest looked up from reference TRBV29-1 and TRBJ1-2, is SAVISQKPSRDICQRGTSLTIQCQVDSQVTMMFWYRQQPGQSLTLIATANQGSEATYESGFVIDKFPISRPNLTFSTLTVSNMSPEDSSIYLCSVTTGIDYGYTFGSGTRLTVV.

The chain carries TRBV7-6 and TRBJ1-2; 10 nucleotides align to TRBD1. The V segment lost 1 base and the J segment 2 bases; nucleotides outside the gene matches: 4. This CDR3 is built from 16 residues. Germline V gene lookup returns CDR1 SGHVS and CDR2 FNYEAQ. The CDR3 coding sequence is TGTGCCAGCAGCTTAGGGGGGGGACAGGGGAACTATGGCTACACCTTC. It encodes CASSLGGGQGNYGYTF.

This chain joins TRBV4-3 and TRBJ2-1, with 8 bases that match TRBD2. Per germline, CDR1 LGHNA and CDR2 YSLEER. V lost 4 bases and J lost 9; bases outside the gene matches: 11. CDR3 length: 15 amino acids. Here the CDR3 DNA reads TGCGCCAGCAGCCTAGCGCCGGGGGGGCGGTTTGAGCAGTTCTTC. It is translated as CASSLAPGGRFEQFF.

V and J are TRBV3-1 (or the pseudogene TRBV3-2) and TRBJ1-6, with 9 nucleotides matching TRBD1. Germline V CDR1 and CDR2: LGHDT, YNNKEL (reference sequence). This CDR3 is 17 amino acids long. Losses at the gene ends were 4 bases for V and 7 bases for J; bases not matched to a gene: 11. The CDR3 is CASSPEQGARKNSPLHF. For the CDR3, the DNA is TGTGCCAGCAGCCCGGAACAGGGGGCAAGAAAGAATTCACCCCTCCACTTT.

The gene calls are TRBV6-2 or TRBV6-3 and TRBJ1-5; 9 nucleotides align to TRBD1. Losses at the gene ends were 4 bases for V and 2 bases for J; bases not matched to a gene: 12. Germline loops: CDR1 MNHEY, CDR2 SVGEGT. The length of the CDR3 is 18 residues. The CDR3 coding sequence is TGTGCCAGCAGTTTCTTCGGACAGGGGCGGGGTCGCAATCAGCCCCAGCATTTT. Protein sequence: CASSFFGQGRGRNQPQHF.

The chain joins TRBV6-5 to TRBJ1-2; D remains ambiguous. CDR3 length: 14 amino acids. Germline assignment: CDR1 MNHEY and CDR2 SVGAGI. V lost 4 bases, J lost 5 bases, and 14 bases lay in between. The CDR3 loop reads CASSSVGFGYGYTF. The CDR3 coding sequence is TGTGCCAGCAGTTCAGTGGGCTTCGGATATGGCTACACCTTC.

This clone showed up just a few times. The CDR3 loop reads CASSYPQGRESPLHF. CDR3 nucleotide sequence: TGTGCCAGCAGTTACCCCCAGGGGAGGGAATCACCCCTCCACTTT. The chain has TRBV9 and TRBJ1-6, with D maybe TRBD1 (6 bases). This CDR3 region has 15 residues. Germline V gene sequence: CDR1 SGDLS, CDR2 YYNGEE. Trimming pared 5 bases from V and 10 bases from J, leaving 19 bases between. The full variable domain, in which reference TRBV9 and TRBJ1-6 provide the parts outside the CDR3, is DSGVTQTPKHLITATGQRVTLRCSPRSGDLSVYWYQQSLDQGLQFLIQYYNGEERAKGNILERFSAQQFPDLHSELNLSSLELGDSALYFCASSYPQGRESPLHFGNGTRLTVT.

The V call is TRBV20-1, the J call TRBJ2-7, with D possibly being TRBD1 (6 bases). The V gene lost 3 bases and the J gene lost 2 bases, with 11 bases spanning the gap. This CDR3 contains 13 residues. Germline CDR1 is DFQATT and CDR2 is SNEGSKA (reference sequence). The DNA of the CDR3 is TGCAGTGCTAGTCTAGCAGGGGCCTACGAGCAGTACTTC. Protein product: CSASLAGAYEQYF.

V and J are TRBV7-2 and TRBJ2-4, with D possibly matching TRBD1 (6 bases). This CDR3 is built from 14 residues. Germline CDR1 SGHTA, CDR2 FQGNSA. V gave up 5 bases and J gave up 6 bases, with 14 bases separating them. This CDR3 is CASSQGYVGNIQYF. The CDR3 DNA reads TGTGCCAGCAGCCAGGGGTATGTCGGAAACATTCAGTACTTC.

The chain combines TRBV5-1 with TRBJ2-5, with 12 bases matching TRBD2. The CDR3 contains 16 residues. In germline, CDR1 is SGHRS, CDR2 YFSETQ. V lost 4 bases, J lost 5 bases, and 9 bases stayed unmatched. The CDR3 protein is CASSRRTSGAGETQYF. The CDR3 DNA follows: TGCGCCAGCAGCCGAAGGACTAGCGGGGCGGGGGAGACCCAGTACTTC.

The CDR3 sequence is CASSTNAGDGYTF. In DNA, the CDR3 is TGTGCCAGCTCAACGAACGCCGGGGATGGCTACACCTTC. This rearrangement joins TRBV18 to TRBJ1-2; D is undetermined. The CDR3 is 13 residues long. Trimming cost V 5 bases and J 6 bases, with 13 bases left between them. The germline V gene has CDR1 KGHSH and CDR2 LQKENI.

A single count supports this clone. This rearrangement joins TRBV19 to TRBJ1-2, with D possibly matching TRBD1 (6 bases). V lost 3 bases and J lost 1, with 12 bases in between. The CDR3 runs to 15 residues. Germline values: CDR1 LNHDA, CDR2 SQIVND (reference sequence). CDR3 in DNA: TGTGCCAGTAGTATTGAAGACAGGCATAACTATGGCTACACCTTC. It encodes CASSIEDRHNYGYTF.

This chain's CDR3 is CASSFYNAGTQETQYF. CDR3 DNA: TGTGCCAGCAGCTTTTATAATGCAGGCACCCAAGAGACCCAGTACTTC. The chain couples TRBV5-5 to TRBJ2-5; no clear D. Trimming removed 2 bases from V and 1 base from J, with 15 bases in between. The CDR3 loop spans 16 amino acids. Germline loops: CDR1 SGHKS, CDR2 YYEKEE (reference sequence).

This chain links TRBV6-5 with TRBJ1-4; possible D gene TRBD1, 5 bases. This CDR3 has 14 residues. The V and J ends lost 5 bases and 8 bases respectively, with 15 bases between them. Germline CDR1 and CDR2: MNHEY and SVGAGI. CDR3 bases: TGTGCCAGCAGTCCCCAGTCAGGGTACGAAAAACTGTTTTTT. Translated: CASSPQSGYEKLFF.

The chain couples TRBV20-1 to TRBJ2-7; D gene uncertain. The germline V gene encodes CDR1 DFQATT and CDR2 SNEGSKA (reference sequence). The CDR3 is 10 amino acids. V lost 3 bases to trimming and J lost 6 bases, with 6 bases between them. In DNA, the CDR3 is TGCAGTGCTAGTATTCGCGAGCAGTACTTC. Encoded protein: CSASIREQYF.

V and J are TRBV20-1 and TRBJ2-7; D is undetermined. Germline CDR1 DFQATT, CDR2 SNEGSKA (reference sequence). The CDR3 covers 14 residues. The V gene lost 3 bases and the J gene lost 1 base, with 13 bases spanning the gap. CDR3 coding DNA: TGCAGTGCTAGTCAGACCCGAGGATCCTACGAGCAGTACTTC. Translating it yields CSASQTRGSYEQYF.